A selection of T cell receptor beta chains follows, all from one sample in a study of regulatory T cells in long-lasting Graves disease. TCRdb reanalysed the multiplex PCR reads using MiXCR and keeps one entry per CDR3 protein. Of about 500,000 distinct CDR3 sequences in the sample, around 15% are singletons; the top ten hold 10% to 15%. These sequences were also reported in another study, on T cells in Graves' hyperthyroidism and ophthalmopathy.

This material consisted of peripheral blood mononuclear cells (PBMCs), taken at new diagnosis, from a patient treated with antithyroid drugs. These receptors were obtained from a man between 40 and 49 years old with Graves disease. The CDR3 runs from the conserved cysteine through the conserved F or W. The D gene is left open where the match is weak. Rows may omit the clone size; those that give it use once, few, many or a size class.

d_call	j_call	v_call	clone_size	cdr3_aa	cdr3_nt
TRBD1	TRBJ1-5	TRBV5-1	few	CASSPGQGAGVVQPQHF	TGCGCCAGCAGCCCAGGACAGGGGGCGGGGGTCGTTCAGCCCCAGCATTTT
TRBD1	TRBJ2-7	TRBV28	many	CASSLPGTGAYEQYF	TGTGCCAGCAGTCTCCCCGGGACAGGGGCCTACGAGCAGTACTTC
-	TRBJ2-1	TRBV20-1	few	CSARDLSVNYNEQFF	TGCAGTGCTAGAGATCTCAGTGTAAACTACAATGAGCAGTTCTTC
-	TRBJ1-1	TRBV29-1	many	CSVAGSQGWTEAFF	TGCAGCGTTGCGGGGTCTCAGGGTTGGACTGAAGCTTTCTTT
-	TRBJ2-1	TRBV3-1	many	CASSRGLYNEQFF	TGTGCCAGCAGCCGGGGGCTATACAATGAGCAGTTCTTC
TRBD2	TRBJ2-7	TRBV18	many	CASSRLGTSVTYEQYF	TGTGCCAGCTCACGGTTGGGGACTAGCGTAACCTACGAGCAGTACTTC
-	TRBJ2-3	TRBV20-1	-	CSAPAPPDTQYF	TGCAGTGCCCCGGCTCCGCCAGATACGCAGTATTTT
-	TRBJ1-1	TRBV5-1	-	CASTRPEGGTEAFF	TGCGCGAGCACCCGGCCCGAGGGTGGCACTGAAGCTTTCTTT
-	TRBJ1-3	TRBV7-6	-	CASSLAPGYGNTIYF	TGTGCCAGCAGCTTAGCCCCAGGCTATGGAAACACCATATATTTT
TRBD2	TRBJ2-1	TRBV29-1	many	CSVEGLAVNEQFF	TGCAGCGTTGAAGGACTAGCGGTCAATGAGCAGTTCTTC
TRBD1	TRBJ1-2	TRBV20-1	few	CSALTGNYGYTF	TGCAGTGCCCTGACAGGGAACTATGGCTACACCTTC
-	TRBJ2-7	TRBV3-1	many	CASSRGAGNSYEQYF	TGTGCCAGCAGCCGGGGGGCAGGGAACTCCTACGAGCAGTACTTC
-	TRBJ2-5	TRBV30	-	CAWSPRLETQYF	TGTGCCTGGAGTCCCCGCTTGGAGACCCAGTACTTC
-	TRBJ2-1	TRBV24-1	many	CATSISSPYNEQFF	TGTGCCACCAGTATCTCCTCCCCTTACAATGAGCAGTTCTTC
TRBD2	TRBJ2-1	TRBV6-2/TRBV6-3	few	CASRPGTSPSEQFF	TGTGCCAGCAGGCCCGGGACTAGTCCTTCTGAGCAGTTCTTC
-	TRBJ1-1	TRBV5-1	-	CASSLEPGSSTEAFF	TGCGCCAGCAGCTTAGAACCCGGGTCCTCCACTGAAGCTTTCTTT
TRBD1	TRBJ1-4	TRBV13	many	CASSFGDRGVRNEKLFF	TGTGCCAGCAGCTTTGGGGACAGGGGGGTTCGAAATGAAAAACTGTTTTTT
-	TRBJ2-1	TRBV12-3/TRBV12-4	many	CASMLPGGGNEQFF	TGTGCCAGCATGCTCCCCGGGGGAGGAAATGAGCAGTTCTTC
-	TRBJ1-2	TRBV24-1	-	CATSSGGSNYGYTF	TGTGCCACCAGTTCAGGAGGCTCCAACTATGGCTACACCTTC
TRBD1	TRBJ2-7	TRBV29-1	many	CSVEGQGVPYEQYF	TGCAGCGTTGAGGGACAGGGGGTTCCCTACGAGCAGTACTTC
TRBD2	TRBJ2-5	TRBV7-9	few	CASSPDNRLTSLSETQYF	TGTGCCAGCAGCCCGGACAATCGCCTGACTAGCCTCTCAGAGACCCAGTACTTC
TRBD2	TRBJ2-1	TRBV29-1	many	CSVERGSGSYNEQFF	TGCAGCGTTGAACGCGGGAGTGGGTCCTACAATGAGCAGTTCTTC
TRBD1	TRBJ1-5	TRBV6-1	few	CASRQGRSNQPQHF	TGTGCCAGTAGACAGGGGCGGAGCAATCAGCCCCAGCATTTT
TRBD1	TRBJ1-1	TRBV6-1	-	CASRLPPGTGGTTEAFF	TGTGCCAGCAGACTACCCCCCGGGACAGGGGGTACCACTGAAGCTTTCTTT
TRBD1	TRBJ1-1	TRBV6-5	once	CASSYPPPGTGVAYLEAFF	TGTGCCAGCAGTTACCCCCCCCCCGGGACAGGGGTCGCCTACCTTGAAGCTTTCTTT
-	TRBJ2-3	TRBV20-1	-	CSAKETDTQYF	TGCAGTGCTAAAGAAACGGATACGCAGTATTTT
-	TRBJ2-7	TRBV20-1	many	CSASGSTVEQYF	TGCAGTGCTAGCGGGAGCACGGTGGAGCAGTACTTC
-	TRBJ2-5	TRBV29-1	-	CSVGGTQYF	TGCAGCGTCGGGGGGACCCAGTACTTC
-	TRBJ2-1	TRBV28	few	CASSFLQGSYNEQFF	TGTGCCAGCAGTTTTTTGCAGGGCTCCTACAATGAGCAGTTCTTC
-	TRBJ2-7	TRBV9	-	CASSAIGGEQYF	TGTGCCAGCAGCGCAATCGGGGGCGAGCAGTACTTC
TRBD2	TRBJ2-1	TRBV10-3	-	CAISGSGASSYNEQFF	TGTGCCATCAGCGGTAGCGGGGCGAGCTCCTACAATGAGCAGTTCTTC
-	TRBJ2-7	TRBV7-8	many	CASSRTRGSYEQYF	TGTGCCAGCAGCCGGACGCGGGGTTCCTACGAGCAGTACTTC
-	TRBJ2-7	TRBV5-1	-	CASSQTGVYEQHF	TGCGCCAGCAGCCAGACGGGGGTCTACGAGCAGCACTTC
TRBD1	TRBJ2-3	TRBV7-9	many	CASSTRDRGTDTQYF	TGTGCCAGCAGCACCCGGGACAGGGGCACAGATACGCAGTATTTT
-	TRBJ1-1	TRBV5-1	few	CASSFQGMNTKAFF	TGCGCCAGCAGCTTCCAGGGGATGAACACTAAAGCTTTCTTT
TRBD1	TRBJ2-7	TRBV10-2	-	CASGQAYEQYF	TGCGCCAGTGGACAGGCCTACGAGCAGTACTTC
-	TRBJ1-1	TRBV20-1	many	CSARRMGVGTEAFF	TGCAGTGCTAGAAGAATGGGGGTAGGGACTGAAGCTTTCTTT
-	TRBJ2-7	TRBV29-1	many	CSVEDLTGSYEQYF	TGCAGCGTTGAAGATCTTACAGGCTCCTACGAGCAGTACTTC
TRBD2	TRBJ2-1	TRBV5-1	-	CASSPLAGDRNEQFF	TGCGCCAGCAGTCCTCTAGCGGGAGATAGAAATGAGCAGTTCTTC
TRBD2	TRBJ2-1	TRBV7-9	many	CASSPDLAGGRYNEQFF	TGTGCCAGCAGCCCTGATCTAGCGGGAGGGCGCTACAATGAGCAGTTCTTC
TRBD1	TRBJ1-2	TRBV27	few	CASSLEGARPYGYTF	TGTGCCAGCAGTTTGGAGGGGGCGCGGCCCTATGGCTACACCTTC
-	TRBJ1-5	TRBV19	-	CASSTLRGERNQPQHF	TGTGCCAGTAGTACCCTCCGGGGAGAGCGCAATCAGCCCCAGCATTTT
TRBD2	TRBJ2-1	TRBV7-9	-	CASSAVAGYGGEQFF	TGTGCCAGCAGCGCCGTAGCGGGATACGGGGGTGAGCAGTTCTTC
-	TRBJ2-1	TRBV7-2	few	CASSRDLVSAQFF	TGTGCCAGCAGCCGGGACCTGGTTTCGGCGCAGTTCTTC
-	TRBJ1-3	TRBV9	-	CASSVGGLGVVGNTIYF	TGTGCCAGCAGCGTAGGGGGATTGGGGGTAGTTGGAAACACCATATATTTT